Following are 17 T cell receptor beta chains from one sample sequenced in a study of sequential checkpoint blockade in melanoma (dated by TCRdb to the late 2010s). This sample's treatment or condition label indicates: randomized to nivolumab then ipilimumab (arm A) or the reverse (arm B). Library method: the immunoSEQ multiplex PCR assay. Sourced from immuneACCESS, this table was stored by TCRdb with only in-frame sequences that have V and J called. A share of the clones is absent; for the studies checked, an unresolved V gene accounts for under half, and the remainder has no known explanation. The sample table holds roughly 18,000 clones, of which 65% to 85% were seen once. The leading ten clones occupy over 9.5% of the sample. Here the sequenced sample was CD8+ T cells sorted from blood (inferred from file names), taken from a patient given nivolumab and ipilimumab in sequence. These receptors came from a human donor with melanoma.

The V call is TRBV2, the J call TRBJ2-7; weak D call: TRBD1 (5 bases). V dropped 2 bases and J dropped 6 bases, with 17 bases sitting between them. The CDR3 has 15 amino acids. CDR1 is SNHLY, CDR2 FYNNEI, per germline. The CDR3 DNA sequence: TGTGCCAGCAGTGAACCCTCGACAGTTACGGGCGAGCAGTACTTC. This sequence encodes CASSEPSTVTGEQYF.

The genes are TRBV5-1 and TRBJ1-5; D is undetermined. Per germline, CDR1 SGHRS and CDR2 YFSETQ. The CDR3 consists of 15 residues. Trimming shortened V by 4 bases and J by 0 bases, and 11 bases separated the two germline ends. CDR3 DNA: TGCGCCAGCAGCCTTGGGCCAAATAGCAATCAGCCCCAGCATTTT. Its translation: CASSLGPNSNQPQHF.

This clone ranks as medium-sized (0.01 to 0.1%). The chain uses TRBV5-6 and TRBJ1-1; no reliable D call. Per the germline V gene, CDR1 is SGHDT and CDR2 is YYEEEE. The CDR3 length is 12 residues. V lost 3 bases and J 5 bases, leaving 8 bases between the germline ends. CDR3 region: CASSSGWTEAFF. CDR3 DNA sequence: TGTGCCAGCAGCTCCGGTTGGACTGAAGCTTTCTTT.

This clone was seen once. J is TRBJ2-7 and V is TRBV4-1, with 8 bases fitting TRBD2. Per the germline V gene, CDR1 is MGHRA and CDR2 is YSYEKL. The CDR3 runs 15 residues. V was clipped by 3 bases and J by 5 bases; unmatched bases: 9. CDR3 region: CASSHGGRSGDEQYF. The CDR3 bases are TGCGCCAGCAGCCATGGCGGGAGGTCGGGGGACGAGCAGTACTTC.

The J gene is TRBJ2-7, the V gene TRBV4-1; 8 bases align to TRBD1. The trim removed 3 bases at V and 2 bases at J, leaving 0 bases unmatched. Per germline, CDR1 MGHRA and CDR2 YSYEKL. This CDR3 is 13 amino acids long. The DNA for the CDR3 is TGCGCCAGCAGCCAGGGACAGGCCTACGAGCAGTACTTC. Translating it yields CASSQGQAYEQYF.

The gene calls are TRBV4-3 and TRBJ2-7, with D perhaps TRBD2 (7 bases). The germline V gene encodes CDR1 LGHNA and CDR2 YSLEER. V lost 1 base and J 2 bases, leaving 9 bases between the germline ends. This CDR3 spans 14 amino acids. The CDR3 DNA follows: TGCGCCAGCAGCCAAGGGGGGGGCCCCTACGAGCAGTACTTC. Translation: CASSQGGGPYEQYF.

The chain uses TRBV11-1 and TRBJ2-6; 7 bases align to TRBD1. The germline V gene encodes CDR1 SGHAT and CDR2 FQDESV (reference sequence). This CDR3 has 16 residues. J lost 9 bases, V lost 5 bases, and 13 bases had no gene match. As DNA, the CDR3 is TGTGCCAGCAGCCCGTTCGACAGGGTCGGGATCAACGTCCTGACTTTC. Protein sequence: CASSPFDRVGINVLTF.

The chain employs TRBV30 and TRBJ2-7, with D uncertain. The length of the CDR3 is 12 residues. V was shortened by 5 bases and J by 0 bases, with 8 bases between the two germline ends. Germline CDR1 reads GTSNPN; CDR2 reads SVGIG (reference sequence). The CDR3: CAWGLSSYEQYF. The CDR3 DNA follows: TGTGCCTGGGGGCTTAGCTCCTACGAGCAGTACTTC.

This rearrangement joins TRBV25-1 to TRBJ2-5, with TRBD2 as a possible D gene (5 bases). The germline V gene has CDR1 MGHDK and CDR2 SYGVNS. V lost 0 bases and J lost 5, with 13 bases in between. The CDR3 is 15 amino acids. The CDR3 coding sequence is TGTGCCAGCAGTGAATATGCGGGCCAGAGGGAGACCCAGTACTTC. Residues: CASSEYAGQRETQYF.

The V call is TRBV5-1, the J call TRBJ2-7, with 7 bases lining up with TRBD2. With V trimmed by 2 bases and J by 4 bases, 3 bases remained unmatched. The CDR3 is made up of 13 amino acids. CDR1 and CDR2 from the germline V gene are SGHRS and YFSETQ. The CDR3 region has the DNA TGCGCCAGCAGCTTTAGGGGAGGGTACGAGCAGTACTTC. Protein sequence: CASSFRGGYEQYF.

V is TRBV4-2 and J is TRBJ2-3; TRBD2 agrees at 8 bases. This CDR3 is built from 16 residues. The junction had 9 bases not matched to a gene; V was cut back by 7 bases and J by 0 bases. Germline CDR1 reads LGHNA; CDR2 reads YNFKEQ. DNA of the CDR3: TGTGCCAGCACCCCGACTAGCGCGTCCAGCACAGATACGCAGTATTTT. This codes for CASTPTSASSTDTQYF.

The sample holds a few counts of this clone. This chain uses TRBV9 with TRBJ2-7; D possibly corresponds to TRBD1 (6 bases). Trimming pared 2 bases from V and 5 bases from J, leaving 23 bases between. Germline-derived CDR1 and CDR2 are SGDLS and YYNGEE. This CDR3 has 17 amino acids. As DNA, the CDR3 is TGTGCCAGCAGCGTTGAGGGCGAGGCCAGGGGCTTCCACGAGCAGTACTTC. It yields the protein CASSVEGEARGFHEQYF. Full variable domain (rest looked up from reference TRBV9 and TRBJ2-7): DSGVTQTPKHLITATGQRVTLRCSPRSGDLSVYWYQQSLDQGLQFLIQYYNGEERAKGNILERFSAQQFPDLHSELNLSSLELGDSALYFCASSVEGEARGFHEQYFGPGTRLTVT.

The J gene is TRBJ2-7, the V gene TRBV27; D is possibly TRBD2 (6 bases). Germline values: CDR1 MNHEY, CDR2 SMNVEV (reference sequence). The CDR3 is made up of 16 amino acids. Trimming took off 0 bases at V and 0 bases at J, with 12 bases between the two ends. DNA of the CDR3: TGTGCCAGCAGTTTATCGTCCGGGAGCGTCTCCTACGAGCAGTACTTC. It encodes CASSLSSGSVSYEQYF.

The CDR3 nucleotides read TGTGCCAGCTCAAGTTCGACAGTTGAAGCTTTCTTT. Its protein product is CASSSSTVEAFF. The rearrangement links TRBV18 to TRBJ1-1, with D perhaps TRBD1 (5 bases). The CDR3 is made up of 12 amino acids. The germline CDR1 and CDR2 sequences are KGHSH and LQKENI. V lost 5 bases, J lost 7 bases, and 11 bases lay in between.

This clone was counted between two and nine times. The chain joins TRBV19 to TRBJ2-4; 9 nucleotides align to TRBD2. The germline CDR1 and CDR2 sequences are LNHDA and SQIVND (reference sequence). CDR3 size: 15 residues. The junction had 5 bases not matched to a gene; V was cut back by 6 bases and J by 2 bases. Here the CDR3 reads CASSESSGTKNIQYF. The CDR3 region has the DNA TGTGCCAGTAGCGAATCTAGCGGGACCAAAAACATTCAGTACTTC. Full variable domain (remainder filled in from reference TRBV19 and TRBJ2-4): DGGITQSPKYLFRKEGQNVTLSCEQNLNHDAMYWYRQDPGQGLRLIYYSQIVNDFQKGDIAEGYSVSREKKESFPLTVTSAQKNPTAFYLCASSESSGTKNIQYFGAGTRLSVL.

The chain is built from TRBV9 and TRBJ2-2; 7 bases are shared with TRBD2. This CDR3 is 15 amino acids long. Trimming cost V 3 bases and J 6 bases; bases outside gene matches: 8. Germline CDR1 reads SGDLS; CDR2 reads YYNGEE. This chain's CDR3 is CASSGAGRAAGELFF. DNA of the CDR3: TGTGCCAGCAGCGGAGCGGGGCGGGCGGCCGGGGAGCTGTTTTTT.

The CDR3 nucleotides read TGTGCCAGCAGTTTTCCTAACACTGAAGCTTTCTTT. Protein sequence: CASSFPNTEAFF. The chain is built from TRBV27 and TRBJ1-1; D unclear. The CDR3 length is 12 residues. Between the trimmed V and J ends, which lost 3 bases and 2 bases, there was a span of 4 bases. Germline V gene lookup returns CDR1 MNHEY and CDR2 SMNVEV (reference sequence).